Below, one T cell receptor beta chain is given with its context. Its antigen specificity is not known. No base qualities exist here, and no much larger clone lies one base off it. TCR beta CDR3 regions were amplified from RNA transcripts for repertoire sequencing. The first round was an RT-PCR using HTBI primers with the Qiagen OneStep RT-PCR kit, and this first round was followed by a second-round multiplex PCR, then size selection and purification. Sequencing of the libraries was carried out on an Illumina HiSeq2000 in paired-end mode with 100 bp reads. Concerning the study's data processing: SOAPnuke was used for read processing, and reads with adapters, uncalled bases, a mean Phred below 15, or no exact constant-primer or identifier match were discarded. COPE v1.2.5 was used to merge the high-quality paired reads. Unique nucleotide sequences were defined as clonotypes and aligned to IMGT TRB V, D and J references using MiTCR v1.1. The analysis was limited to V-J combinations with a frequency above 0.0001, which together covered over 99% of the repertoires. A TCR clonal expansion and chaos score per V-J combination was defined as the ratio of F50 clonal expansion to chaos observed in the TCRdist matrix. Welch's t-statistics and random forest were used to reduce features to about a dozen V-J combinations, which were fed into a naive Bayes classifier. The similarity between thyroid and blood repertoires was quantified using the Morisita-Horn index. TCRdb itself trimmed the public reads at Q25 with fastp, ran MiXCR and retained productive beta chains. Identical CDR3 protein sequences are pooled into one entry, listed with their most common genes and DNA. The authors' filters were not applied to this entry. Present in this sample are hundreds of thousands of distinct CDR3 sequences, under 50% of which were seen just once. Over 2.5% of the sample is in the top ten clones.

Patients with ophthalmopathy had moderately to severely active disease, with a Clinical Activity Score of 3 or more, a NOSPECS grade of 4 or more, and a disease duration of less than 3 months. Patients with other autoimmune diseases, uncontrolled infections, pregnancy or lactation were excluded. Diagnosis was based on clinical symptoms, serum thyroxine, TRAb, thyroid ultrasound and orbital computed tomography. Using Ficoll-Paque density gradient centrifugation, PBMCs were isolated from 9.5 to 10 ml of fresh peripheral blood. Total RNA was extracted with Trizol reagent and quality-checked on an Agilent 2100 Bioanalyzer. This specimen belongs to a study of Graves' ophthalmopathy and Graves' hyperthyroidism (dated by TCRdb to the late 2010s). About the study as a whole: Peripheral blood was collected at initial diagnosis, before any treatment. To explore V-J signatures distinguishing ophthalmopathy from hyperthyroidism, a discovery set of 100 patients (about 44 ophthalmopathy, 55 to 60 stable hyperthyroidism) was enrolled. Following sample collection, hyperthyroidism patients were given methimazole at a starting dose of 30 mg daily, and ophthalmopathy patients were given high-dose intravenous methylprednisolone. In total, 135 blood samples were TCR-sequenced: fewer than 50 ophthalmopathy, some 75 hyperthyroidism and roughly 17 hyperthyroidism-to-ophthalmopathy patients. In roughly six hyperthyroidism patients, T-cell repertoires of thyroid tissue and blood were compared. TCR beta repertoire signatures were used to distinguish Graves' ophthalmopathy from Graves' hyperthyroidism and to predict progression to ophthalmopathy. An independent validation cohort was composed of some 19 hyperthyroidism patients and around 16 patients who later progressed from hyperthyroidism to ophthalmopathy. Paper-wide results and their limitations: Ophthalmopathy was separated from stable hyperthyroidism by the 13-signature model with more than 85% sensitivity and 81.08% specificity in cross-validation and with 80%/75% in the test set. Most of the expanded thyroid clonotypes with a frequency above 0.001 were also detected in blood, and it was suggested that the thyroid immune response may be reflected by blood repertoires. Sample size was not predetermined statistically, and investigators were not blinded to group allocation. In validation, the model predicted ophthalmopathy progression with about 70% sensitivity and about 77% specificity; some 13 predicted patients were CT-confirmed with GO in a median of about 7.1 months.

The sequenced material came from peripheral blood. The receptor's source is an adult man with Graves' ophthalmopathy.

The CDR3 protein sequence reads: CASKERTGVGNEQYF. The DNA reads as follows: TGTGCCAGCAAGGAGCGGACAGGGGTTGGGAACGAGCAGTACTTC. This receptor chain uses TRBV2 and TRBJ2-7; 9 central nucleotides agree with TRBD1. The CDR3 holds 15 amino acids from the cysteine to the phenylalanine. Left in the record is the CDR3 DNA by itself, 45 bases read in frame from the first base. The germline V gene encodes CDR1 SNHLY and CDR2 FYNNEI. Germline trimming amounts to 7 bases on V and 5 bases on J, with 12 as the count of junction bases outside the gene matches.